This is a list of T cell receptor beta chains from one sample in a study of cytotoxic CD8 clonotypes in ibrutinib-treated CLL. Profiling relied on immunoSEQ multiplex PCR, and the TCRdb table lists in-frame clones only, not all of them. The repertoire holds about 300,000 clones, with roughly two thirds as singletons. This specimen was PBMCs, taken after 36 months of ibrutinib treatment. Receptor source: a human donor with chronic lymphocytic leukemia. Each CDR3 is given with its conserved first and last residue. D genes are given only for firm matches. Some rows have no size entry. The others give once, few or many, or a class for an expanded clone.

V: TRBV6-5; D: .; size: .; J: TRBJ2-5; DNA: TGTGCCAGCAGTTACTCGATCCAGCCAGGAGGGACCCAGTACTTC; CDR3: CASSYSIQPGGTQYF
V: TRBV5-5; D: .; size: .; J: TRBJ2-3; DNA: TGTGCCAGCAGCCACGGGACGATAGACCCAGATACGCAGTATTTT; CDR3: CASSHGTIDPDTQYF
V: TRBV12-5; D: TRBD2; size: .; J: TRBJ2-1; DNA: TGTGCTAGTGGTTTGGCAGGGGAGGGACTAGCGGAGGATGAGCAGTTCTTC; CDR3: CASGLAGEGLAEDEQFF
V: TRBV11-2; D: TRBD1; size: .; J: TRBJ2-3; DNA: TGTGCCAGCACCACGTCCACGAGGGGGCGCGCAGATACGCAGTATTTT; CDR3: CASTTSTRGRADTQYF
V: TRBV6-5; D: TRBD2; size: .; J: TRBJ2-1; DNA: TGTGCCAGCAGTTACTATAGCGGTAGCGGGAGAGTTGAGCAGTTCTTC; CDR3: CASSYYSGSGRVEQFF
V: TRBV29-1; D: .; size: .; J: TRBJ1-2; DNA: TGCAGCGTGGGGGATCTAGGGGACGGCTACACCTTC; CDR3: CSVGDLGDGYTF
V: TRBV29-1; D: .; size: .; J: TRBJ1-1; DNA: TGCAGCGTTGTTAATGGGTTGAACACTGAAGCTTTCTTT; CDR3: CSVVNGLNTEAFF
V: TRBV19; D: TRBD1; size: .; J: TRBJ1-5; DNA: TGTGCCAGTAACGCGCGTAACAGGGGTAGTTCGCATCAGCCCCAGCATTTT; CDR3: CASNARNRGSSHQPQHF
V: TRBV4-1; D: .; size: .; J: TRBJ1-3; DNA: TGCGCCAGCAGCCAGAGGGAGAGCTCTGGAAACACCATATATTTT; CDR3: CASSQRESSGNTIYF
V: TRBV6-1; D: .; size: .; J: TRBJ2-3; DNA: TGTGCCAGCAGTGAAGTAAGGGGACGGACAGATACGCAGTATTTT; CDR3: CASSEVRGRTDTQYF
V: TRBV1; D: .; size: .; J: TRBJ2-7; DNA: TGCACCAGCAGCCAAAAGTCCCCCTACGAGCAGTACTTC; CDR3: CTSSQKSPYEQYF
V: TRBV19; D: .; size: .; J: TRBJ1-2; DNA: TGTGCCAGTAGTATAGTTCCCTCACGGGGCAACTATGGCTACACCTTC; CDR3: CASSIVPSRGNYGYTF
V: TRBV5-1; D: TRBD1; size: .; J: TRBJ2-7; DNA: TGCGCCAGCAGCTTGTCACAGGGGAATACCTACGAGCAGTACTTC; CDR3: CASSLSQGNTYEQYF
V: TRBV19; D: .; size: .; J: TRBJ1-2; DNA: TGTGCCAGTACCCGCCTAAGGACCGTCGGGGGCTACACCTTC; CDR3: CASTRLRTVGGYTF
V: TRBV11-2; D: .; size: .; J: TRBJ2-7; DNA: TGTGCCAGCAGCGGAGTAGGCCTCTACGAGCAGTACTTC; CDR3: CASSGVGLYEQYF
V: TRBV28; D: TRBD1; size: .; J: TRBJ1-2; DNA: TGTGCCAGCCAGGGGGCTCTGGGCTATGGCTACACCTTC; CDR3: CASQGALGYGYTF
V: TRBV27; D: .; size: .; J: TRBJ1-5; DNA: TGTGCCAGCAGTCCAAAAACTAAGTCCAGGCAGCCCCAGCATTTT; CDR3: CASSPKTKSRQPQHF
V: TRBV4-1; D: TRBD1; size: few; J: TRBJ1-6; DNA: TGCGCCAGCAGCCACCGGGACAGGGTCAATTCACCCCTCCACTTT; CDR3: CASSHRDRVNSPLHF
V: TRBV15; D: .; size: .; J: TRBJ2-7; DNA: TGTGCCACCAGCAGGTCTGACGCAGGGTGGTACGAGCAGTACTTC; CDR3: CATSRSDAGWYEQYF
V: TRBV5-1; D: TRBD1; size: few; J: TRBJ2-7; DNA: TGCGCCAGCAGCTGGGCCGGACAGGCCTACGAGCAGTACTTC; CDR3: CASSWAGQAYEQYF
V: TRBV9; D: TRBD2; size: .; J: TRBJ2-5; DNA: TGTGCCAGCAGCGTAGAGGGTAGCGGGAGACCCGGGGAGACCCAGTACTTC; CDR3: CASSVEGSGRPGETQYF
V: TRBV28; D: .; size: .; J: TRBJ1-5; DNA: TGTGCCAGCTACAGTCTCAATCAGCCCCAGCATTTT; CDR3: CASYSLNQPQHF
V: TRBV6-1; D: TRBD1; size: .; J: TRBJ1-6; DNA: TGTGCCAGCAGTGACCACGGACAGGGTAGTTCCTATAATTCACCCCTCCACTTT; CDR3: CASSDHGQGSSYNSPLHF
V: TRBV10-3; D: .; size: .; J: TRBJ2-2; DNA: TGTGCCACCACTCCAGGTCCCGGGGAGCTGTTTTTT; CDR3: CATTPGPGELFF
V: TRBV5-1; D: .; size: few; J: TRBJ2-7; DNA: TGCGCCAGCAGCTCCAAATACGAGCAGTACTTC; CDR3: CASSSKYEQYF
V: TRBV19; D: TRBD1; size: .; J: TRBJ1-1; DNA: TGTGCCAGTAGTCTGGACAGGCCTACGATGAACACTGAAGCTTTCTTT; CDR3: CASSLDRPTMNTEAFF
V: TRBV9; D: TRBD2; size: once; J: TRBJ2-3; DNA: TGTGCCAGCAGCGTAGAGGCGGGACTAGCAACAGATACGCAGTATTTT; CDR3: CASSVEAGLATDTQYF
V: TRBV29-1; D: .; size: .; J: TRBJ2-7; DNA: TGCAGCGTTGACCCGGGCTCCGAGCAGTACTTC; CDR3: CSVDPGSEQYF
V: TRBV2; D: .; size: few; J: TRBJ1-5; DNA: TGTGCCAGCCGACAGACCAATCAGCCCCAGCATTTT; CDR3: CASRQTNQPQHF
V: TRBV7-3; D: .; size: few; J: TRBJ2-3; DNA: TGTGCCAGCAGCTCCCTAGGGACCACAGATACGCAGTATTTT; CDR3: CASSSLGTTDTQYF
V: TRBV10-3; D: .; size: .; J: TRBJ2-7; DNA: TGTGCCATCACTCCTAAGAGCCAGGGGAGCTCCTACGAGCAGTACTTC; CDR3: CAITPKSQGSSYEQYF
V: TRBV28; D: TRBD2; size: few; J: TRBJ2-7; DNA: TGTGCCAGCAGTTGGGGGGGGAGGACCTACGAGCAGTACTTC; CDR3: CASSWGGRTYEQYF
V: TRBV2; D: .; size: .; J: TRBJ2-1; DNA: TGTGCCAGCAGTGCTCAGCGGACCAATGAGCAGTTCTTC; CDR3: CASSAQRTNEQFF
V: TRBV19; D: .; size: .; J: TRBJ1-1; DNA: TGTGCCAGTAGTATGATCGGTTGGGGAGGAGGCACTGAAGCTTTCTTT; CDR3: CASSMIGWGGGTEAFF
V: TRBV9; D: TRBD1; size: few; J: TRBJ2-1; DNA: TGTGCCAGCAGCGTAGTGTGGACAGGGTGCAATGAGCAGTTCTTC; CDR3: CASSVVWTGCNEQFF
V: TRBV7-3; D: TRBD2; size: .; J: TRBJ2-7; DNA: TGTGCCAGCAGCCCCGGGAGGGGGTGGACCGAGCAGTACTTC; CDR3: CASSPGRGWTEQYF
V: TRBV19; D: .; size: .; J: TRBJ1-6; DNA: TGTGCCAGTAGTCTCCCGGATTCACCCCTCCACTTT; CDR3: CASSLPDSPLHF
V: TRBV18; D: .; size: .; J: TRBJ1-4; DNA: TGTGCCAGCTCACCACGGGGAGGAGGAGAAAAACTGTTTTTT; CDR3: CASSPRGGGEKLFF
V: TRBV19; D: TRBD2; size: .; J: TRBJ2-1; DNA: TGTGCCAGTAGTATCGCCTGGCGGGAGCCCTACAATGAGCAGTTCTTC; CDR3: CASSIAWREPYNEQFF
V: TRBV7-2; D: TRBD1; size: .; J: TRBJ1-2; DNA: TGTGCCAGCAGCACCGGGACAGGGGAGAACTATGGCTACACCTTC; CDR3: CASSTGTGENYGYTF
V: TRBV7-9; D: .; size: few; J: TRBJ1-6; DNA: TGTGCCAGCAGCTTAGTCCAGGGATCACCCCTCCACTTT; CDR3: CASSLVQGSPLHF
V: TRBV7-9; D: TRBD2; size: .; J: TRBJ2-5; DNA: TGTGCCAGCAGCCCCAGACTAGCGGGTGGGGAGACCCAGTACTTC; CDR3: CASSPRLAGGETQYF
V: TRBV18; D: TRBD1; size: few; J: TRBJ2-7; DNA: TGTGCCAGCTCACCACTAGGGGGCTCGGGTGAGCAGTACTTC; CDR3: CASSPLGGSGEQYF
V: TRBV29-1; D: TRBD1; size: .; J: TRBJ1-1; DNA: TGCAGCGTCGGGACAGGGGGTGGTGATGAAGCTTTCTTT; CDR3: CSVGTGGGDEAFF
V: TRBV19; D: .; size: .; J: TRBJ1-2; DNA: TGTGCCAGTAGTATAGATGGGAGACAGCAGTACTATGGCTACACCTTC; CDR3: CASSIDGRQQYYGYTF
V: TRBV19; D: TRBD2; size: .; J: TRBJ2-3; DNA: TGTGCCAGTCGACTAGCGGGGACAGATACGCAGTATTTT; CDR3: CASRLAGTDTQYF
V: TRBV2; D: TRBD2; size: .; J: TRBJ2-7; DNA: TGTGCCAGCAGTGGGACTAGCGACTACGAGCAGTACTTC; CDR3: CASSGTSDYEQYF
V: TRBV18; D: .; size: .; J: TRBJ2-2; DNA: TGTGCCAGCTCCCAGACCCTTGGCTCCCCCGAGGGCACCGGGGAGCTGTTTTTT; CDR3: CASSQTLGSPEGTGELFF
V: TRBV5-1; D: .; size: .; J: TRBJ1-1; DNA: TGCGCCAGCAGCCCCCCGGGGTTTTCAAACACTGAAGCTTTCTTT; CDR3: CASSPPGFSNTEAFF